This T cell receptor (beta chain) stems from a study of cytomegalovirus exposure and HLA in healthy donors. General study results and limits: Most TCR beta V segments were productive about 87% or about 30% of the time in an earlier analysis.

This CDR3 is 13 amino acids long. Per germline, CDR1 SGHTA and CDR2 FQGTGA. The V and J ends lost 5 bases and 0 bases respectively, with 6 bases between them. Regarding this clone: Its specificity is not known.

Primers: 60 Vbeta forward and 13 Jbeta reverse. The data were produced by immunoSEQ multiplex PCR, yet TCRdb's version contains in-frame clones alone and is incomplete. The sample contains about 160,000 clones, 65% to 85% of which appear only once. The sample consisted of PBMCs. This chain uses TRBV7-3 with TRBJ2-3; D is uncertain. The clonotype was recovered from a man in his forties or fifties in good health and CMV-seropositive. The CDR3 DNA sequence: TGTGCCAGCAGCCCCTTTAGCACAGATACGCAGTATTTT. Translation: CASSPFSTDTQYF.